The clone carrying this TCR beta chain is a singleton in its sample. What it binds is unknown. Patients were excluded for autoimmune disease history or systemic immunosuppression. This sample is drawn from a study of OX40 agonist ivuxolimab in advanced cancers. Study results and caveats: Partial responders receiving 0.1-3.0 mg/kg showed among the lowest clonal expansion. Both CD4+ and CD8+ T cell populations in blood had undergone clonal expansion by week 6 at 0.1 to 3.0 mg/kg.

Clones were sequenced by immunoSEQ multiplex PCR, and TCRdb holds only the in-frame ones, with some missing. The repertoire holds about 67,000 clones, with about 89% as singletons. Germline V gene lookup returns CDR1 MGHDK and CDR2 SYGVNS. Losses at the gene ends were 5 bases for V and 2 bases for J; bases not matched to a gene: 7. The CDR3 is 15 residues long. The sample was CD4+ or CD8+ T cells sorted from blood, taken in a trial of the OX40 agonist ivuxolimab. The chain is built from TRBV25-1 and TRBJ1-1, with 8 bases aligning to TRBD1. This TCR derives from an adult with an advanced solid tumor such as melanoma, head and neck, liver or kidney cancer. The CDR3 is CASSSRTGRNTEAFF. For the CDR3, the DNA is TGTGCCAGCAGTTCACGGACAGGGAGAAACACTGAAGCTTTCTTT.